This T cell receptor (beta chain) came from a study of blood T cell repertoires in COVID-19. Study context: Nucleic acid was either cDNA or gDNA, and it came from T cells, B-cell-depleted T cells, or PBMCs.

In the authors' methods: Amplified reference gene primers provided the basis for estimating nucleated cell counts. The protocol was immunoSEQ multiplex PCR, while the TCRdb copy is restricted to in-frame clones and leaves out a portion. Clone size and the V and J calls come from that table; the DNA yielded D and trimming. The repertoire has 140,000 to 150,000 clones, around 84% of them found once; the top ten carry 5% to 7%. Participant ages covered about 18 to 100 years across 20 to 30 US areas. A COVID-19 case was met by exposed participants within 2 weeks before study entry. Material: PBMCs or T cells enriched from blood (not recorded which). This TCR came from a woman aged 45-59 years who had been exposed to COVID-19.

The CDR3 loop reads CASSPEIVGQGKVRNEQFF. CDR3 bases: TGTGCCAGCTCACCCGAAATCGTGGGACAGGGGAAGGTAAGGAATGAGCAGTTCTTC. J is TRBJ2-1 and V is TRBV18, with 10 bases aligning to TRBD1. CDR1 KGHSH and CDR2 LQKENI come from the germline V gene. The CDR3 has 19 residues. J lost 7 bases, V lost 3 bases, and 18 bases had no gene match.